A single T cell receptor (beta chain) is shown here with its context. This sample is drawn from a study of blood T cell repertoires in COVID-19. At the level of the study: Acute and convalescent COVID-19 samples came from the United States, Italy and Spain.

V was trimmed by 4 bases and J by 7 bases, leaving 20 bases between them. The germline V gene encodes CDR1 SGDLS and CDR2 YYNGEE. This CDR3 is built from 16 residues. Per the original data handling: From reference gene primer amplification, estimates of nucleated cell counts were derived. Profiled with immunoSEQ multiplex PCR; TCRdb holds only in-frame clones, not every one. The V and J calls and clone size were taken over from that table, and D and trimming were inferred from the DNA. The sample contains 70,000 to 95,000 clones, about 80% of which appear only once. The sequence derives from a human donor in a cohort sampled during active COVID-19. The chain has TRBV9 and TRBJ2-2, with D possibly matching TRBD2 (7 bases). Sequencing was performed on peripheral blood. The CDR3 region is CASSPYPRGRGGELFF. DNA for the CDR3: TGTGCCAGCAGCCCATACCCGCGGGGGCGGGGCGGGGAGCTGTTTTTT.